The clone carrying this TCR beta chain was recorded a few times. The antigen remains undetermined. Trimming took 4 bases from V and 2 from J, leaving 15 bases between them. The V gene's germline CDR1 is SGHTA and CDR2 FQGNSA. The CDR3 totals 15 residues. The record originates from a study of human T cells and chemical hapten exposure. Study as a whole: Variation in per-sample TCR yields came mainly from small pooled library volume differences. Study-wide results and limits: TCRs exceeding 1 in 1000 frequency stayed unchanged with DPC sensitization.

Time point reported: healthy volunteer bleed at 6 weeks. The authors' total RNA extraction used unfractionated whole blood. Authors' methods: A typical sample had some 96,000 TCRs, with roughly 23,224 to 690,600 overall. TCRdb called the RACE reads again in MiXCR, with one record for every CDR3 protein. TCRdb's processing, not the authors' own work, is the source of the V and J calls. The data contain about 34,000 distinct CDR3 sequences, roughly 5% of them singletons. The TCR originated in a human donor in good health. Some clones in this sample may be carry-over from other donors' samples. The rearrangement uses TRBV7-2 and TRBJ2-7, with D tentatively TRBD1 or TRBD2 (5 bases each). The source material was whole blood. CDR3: CASSSSGTRTYEQYF. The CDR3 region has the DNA TGTGCCAGCAGCTCATCCGGGACCCGGACCTACGAGCAGTACTTC. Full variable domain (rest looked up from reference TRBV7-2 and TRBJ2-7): GAGVSQSPSNKVTEKGKDVELRCDPISGHTALYWYRQSLGQGLEFLIYFQGNSAPDKSGLPSDRFSAERTGGSVSTLTIQRTQQEDSAVYLCASSSSGTRTYEQYFGPGTRLTVT.